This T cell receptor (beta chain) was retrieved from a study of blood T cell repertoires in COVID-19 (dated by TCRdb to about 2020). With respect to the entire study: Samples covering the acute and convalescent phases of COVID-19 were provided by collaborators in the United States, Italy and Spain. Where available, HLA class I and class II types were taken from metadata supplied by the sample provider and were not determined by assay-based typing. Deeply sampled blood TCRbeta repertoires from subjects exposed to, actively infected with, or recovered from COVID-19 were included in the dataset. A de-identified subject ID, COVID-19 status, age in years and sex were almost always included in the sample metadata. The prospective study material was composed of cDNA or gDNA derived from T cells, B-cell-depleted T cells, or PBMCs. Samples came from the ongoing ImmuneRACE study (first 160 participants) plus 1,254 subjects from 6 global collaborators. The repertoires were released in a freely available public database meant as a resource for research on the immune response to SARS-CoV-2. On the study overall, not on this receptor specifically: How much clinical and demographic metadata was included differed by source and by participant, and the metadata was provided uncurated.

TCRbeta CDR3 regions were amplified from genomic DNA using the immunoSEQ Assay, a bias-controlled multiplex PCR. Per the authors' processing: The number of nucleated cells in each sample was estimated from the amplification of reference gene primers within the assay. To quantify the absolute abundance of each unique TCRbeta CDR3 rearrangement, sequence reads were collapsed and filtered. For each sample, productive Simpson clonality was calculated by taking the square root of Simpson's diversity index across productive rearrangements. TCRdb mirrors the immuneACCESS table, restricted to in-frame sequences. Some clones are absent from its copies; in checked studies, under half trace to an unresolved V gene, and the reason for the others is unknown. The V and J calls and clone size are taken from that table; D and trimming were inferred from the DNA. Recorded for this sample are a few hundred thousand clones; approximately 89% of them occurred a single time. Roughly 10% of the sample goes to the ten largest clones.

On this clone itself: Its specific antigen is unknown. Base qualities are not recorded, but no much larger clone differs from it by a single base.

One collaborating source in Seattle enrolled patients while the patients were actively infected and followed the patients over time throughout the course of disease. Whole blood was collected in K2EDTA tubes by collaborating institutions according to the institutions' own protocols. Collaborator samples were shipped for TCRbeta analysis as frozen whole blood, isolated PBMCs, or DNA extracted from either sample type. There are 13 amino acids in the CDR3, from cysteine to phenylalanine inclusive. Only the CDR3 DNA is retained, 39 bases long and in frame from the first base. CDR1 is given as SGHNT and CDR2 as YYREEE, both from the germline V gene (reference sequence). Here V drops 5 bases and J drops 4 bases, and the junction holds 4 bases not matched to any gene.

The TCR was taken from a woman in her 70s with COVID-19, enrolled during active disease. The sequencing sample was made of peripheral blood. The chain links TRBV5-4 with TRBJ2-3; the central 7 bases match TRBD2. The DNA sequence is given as TGTGCCAGCAGTAACGGGGGGTCAGATACGCAGTATTTT. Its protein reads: CASSNGGSDTQYF.